Listed below are T cell receptor beta chains from one sample, sequenced in a study of T-cell memory formation after mild COVID-19. From the 5' RACE reads, TCRdb called clonotypes with MiXCR, one entry per CDR3 protein. The sample holds approximately 450,000 distinct CDR3 sequences, around a sixth seen once. The sequencing sample was made of PBMCs or a T cell subset sorted from them (not recorded which). The source is an adult woman who had mild COVID-19 (a few samples of this study predate the infection). Cell type and time point are not known. Both conserved end residues are part of each CDR3. A D gene is named only where the DNA matches it firmly. A clone size is listed for some rows: how often the clone was seen (once, few, many), or a class if it is expanded.

d_call j_call cdr3_length v_call clone_size cdr3_nt cdr3_aa
TRBD2 TRBJ2-7 16 TRBV3-1 few TGTGCCAGCAGCCCTCTACTAGCGGGGCCCTCCTACGAGCAGTACTTC CASSPLLAGPSYEQYF
TRBD2 TRBJ2-7 16 TRBV2 few TGTGCCAGCACCGGGCCGGGACTAGCGGGTTATAAGGAGCAGTACTTC CASTGPGLAGYKEQYF
- TRBJ1-5 12 TRBV12-3/TRBV12-4 - TGTGCCAGCAGCCGCAACAATCAGCCCCAGCATTTT CASSRNNQPQHF
TRBD1 TRBJ2-2 14 TRBV24-1 many TGTGCCACCCGAGGACAGGGGGGTGCCGGGGAGCTGTTTTTT CATRGQGGAGELFF
- TRBJ1-2 13 TRBV30 - TGTGCCTCACAGGGTAGCGTGTACTATGGCTACACCTTC CASQGSVYYGYTF
- TRBJ2-7 16 TRBV7-8 - TGTGCCAGCAGCTTATTCGTAGAGTTATCGCCCTACGAGCAGTACTTC CASSLFVELSPYEQYF
- TRBJ2-1 15 TRBV21-1 few TGTGCCAGCAGGCCAGCGGGGGGGCCCTACAATGAGCAGTTCTTC CASRPAGGPYNEQFF
- TRBJ2-5 14 TRBV5-1 few TGCGCCAGCAGCTTGGGGGTAGACCGGGAGACCCAGTACTTC CASSLGVDRETQYF
- TRBJ2-1 16 TRBV6-2/TRBV6-3 - TGTGCCAGCAGTTACCCTAAGGGGGGAGGGAACAATGAGCAGTTCTTC CASSYPKGGGNNEQFF
- TRBJ2-6 22 TRBV5-1 - TGCGCCAGCAGCCATTGGAGGGGGACAGAGTTTTATGAGAGCTCTGGGGCCAACGTCCTGACTTTC CASSHWRGTEFYESSGANVLTF
TRBD2 TRBJ2-1 17 TRBV11-3 - TGTGCCAGCAGCTTAGCAGCGTTGCGGGAGGGCCTATATGAGCAGTTCTTC CASSLAALREGLYEQFF
TRBD2 TRBJ2-1 17 TRBV24-1 - TGTGCCACCAGTGATTTGCGCGGCGGGAGTTCCTACAATGAGCAGTTCTTC CATSDLRGGSSYNEQFF
- TRBJ2-5 12 TRBV4-1 few TGCGCCAGCAGCCGGGGGAGAGAGACCCAGTACTTC CASSRGRETQYF
TRBD1 TRBJ1-4 14 TRBV5-1 - TGCGCCAGCAGCTCGACAGGGGGTCGTGAAAAACTGTTTTTT CASSSTGGREKLFF
- TRBJ2-2 15 TRBV5-1 - TGCGCCAGCAGCTTAAGTAACACGAACACCGGGGAGCTGTTTTTT CASSLSNTNTGELFF